This TCR beta chain was found in a study of cytomegalovirus exposure and HLA in healthy donors. Study-wide findings and caveats: In a later analysis, CMV-associated beta chains were mostly HLA-associated, it appeared. The authors enumerated roughly 180 TCR beta chains as linked to cytomegalovirus.

Between the trimmed V and J ends, which lost 0 bases and 2 bases, there was a span of 4 bases. Germline V gene lookup returns CDR1 LNHNV and CDR2 YYDKDF (reference sequence). The CDR3 totals 13 residues. Regarding donors, all were healthy bone marrow donors. As concerns this clone: What it binds is unknown.

The PCR had 60 Vbeta and 13 Jbeta primers. Clones were sequenced by immunoSEQ multiplex PCR, and TCRdb holds only the in-frame ones, with some missing. In the table there are some 120,000 clones, over 60% of which are singletons. Material for sequencing was PBMCs. The chain combines TRBV15 with TRBJ2-5; no reliable D call. This clonotype was sampled from a young man in good health and CMV-seronegative. For the CDR3, the DNA is TGTGCCACCAGCAGAGAACAGCAAGAGACCCAGTACTTC. Its protein product is CATSREQQETQYF.